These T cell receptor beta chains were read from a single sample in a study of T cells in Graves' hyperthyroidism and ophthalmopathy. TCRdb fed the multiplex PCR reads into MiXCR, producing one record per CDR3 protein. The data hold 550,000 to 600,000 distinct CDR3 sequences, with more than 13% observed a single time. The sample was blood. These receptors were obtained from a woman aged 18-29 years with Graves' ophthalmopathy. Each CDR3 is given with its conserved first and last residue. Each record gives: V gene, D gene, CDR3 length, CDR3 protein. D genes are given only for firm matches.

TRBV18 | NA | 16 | CASSPRAPTSTDTQYF
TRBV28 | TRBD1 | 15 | CASSSGQGASYEQYF
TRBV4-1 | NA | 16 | CASSPQSGGFRYEQYF
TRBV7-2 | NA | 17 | CASSLGIGLFEGTEAFF
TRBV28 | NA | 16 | CASSPYLGQPTYEQYF
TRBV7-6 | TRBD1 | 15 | CASSLEGAVNTEAFF
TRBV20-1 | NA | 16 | CSARGGGQRSNYGYTF
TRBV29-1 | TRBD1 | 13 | CSARDRGAGELFF
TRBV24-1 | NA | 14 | CATSDTQGNTEAFF
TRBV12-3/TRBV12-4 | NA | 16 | CASTMGRASMWTEAFF
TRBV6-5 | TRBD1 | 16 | CASSYWGTGSNTEAFF
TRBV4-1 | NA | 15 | CASSQVGGSNQPQHF
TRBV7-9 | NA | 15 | CASSLGRGLFTEAFF
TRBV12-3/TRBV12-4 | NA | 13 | CASSLSGNEKLFF
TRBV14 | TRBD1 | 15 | CASSPWDRVGTEAFF
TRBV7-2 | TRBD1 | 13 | CASSADRGNEQFF
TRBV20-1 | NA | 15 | CSARNGRQEYNEQFF
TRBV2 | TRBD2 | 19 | CASSEALGTSGNPWDEQFF
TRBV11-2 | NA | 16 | CASSAGREGVSYEQYF
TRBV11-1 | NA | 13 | CASSFGTYYGYTF
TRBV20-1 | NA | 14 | CSARPSSPGETQYF
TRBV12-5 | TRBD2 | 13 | CASNSGSSHEQFF
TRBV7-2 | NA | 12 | CASTLSWGEQYF